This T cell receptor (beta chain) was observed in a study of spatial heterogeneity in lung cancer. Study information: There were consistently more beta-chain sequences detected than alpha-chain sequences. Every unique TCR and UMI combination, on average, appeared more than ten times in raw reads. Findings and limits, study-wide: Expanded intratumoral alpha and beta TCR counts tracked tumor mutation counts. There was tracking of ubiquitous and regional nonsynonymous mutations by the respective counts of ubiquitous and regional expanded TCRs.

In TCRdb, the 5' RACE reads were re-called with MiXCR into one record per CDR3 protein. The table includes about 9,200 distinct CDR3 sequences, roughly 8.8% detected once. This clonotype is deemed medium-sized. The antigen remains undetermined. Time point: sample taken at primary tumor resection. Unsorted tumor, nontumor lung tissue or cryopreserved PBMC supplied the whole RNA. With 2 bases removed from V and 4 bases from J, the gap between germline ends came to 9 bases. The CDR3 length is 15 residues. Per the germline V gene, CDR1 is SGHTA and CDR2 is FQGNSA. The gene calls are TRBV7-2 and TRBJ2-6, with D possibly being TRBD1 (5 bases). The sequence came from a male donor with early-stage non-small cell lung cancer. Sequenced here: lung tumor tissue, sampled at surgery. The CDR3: CASSLLGAGANVLTF. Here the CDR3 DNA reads TGTGCCAGCAGCTTATTAGGGGCCGGGGCCAACGTCCTGACTTTC.